The 13 T cell receptor beta chains below were found in one sample sequenced in a study of Tregs in tolerant kidney transplant recipients. The method was immunoSEQ multiplex PCR; TCRdb's version includes in-frame clones alone and lacks a portion of them. The table for this sample gives around 33,000 clones. Recipients received nonmyeloablative bone marrow transplants from related graft donors, with transient mixed chimerism. Sequencing used CD4+ T cells from blood (PBMCs), obtained 24 months after the transplant. These receptors came from a human patient who received a combined kidney and bone marrow transplant. The graft donor may have contributed some T cells.

This clone is labeled medium-sized based on frequency. The DNA ends 3 residues before the CDR3 does, and the rest of the CDR3 is filled in from the germline J gene. This chain uses TRBV18 with TRBJ2-2; TRBD1 aligns across 10 bases. The V gene's germline CDR1 is KGHSH and CDR2 LQKENI. The CDR3 is 15 residues long. Losses at the gene ends were 4 bases for V and 3 bases for J; bases not matched to a gene: 2. The CDR3 DNA, read in part, is TGTGCCAGCTCACGGGACAGGGGAGACACCGGGGAG. It is translated as CASSRDRGDTGE. The whole CDR3 protein is CASSRDRGDTGELFF.

Concerning this clone itself: From the germline J gene comes the end of the CDR3, since the read stops 3 residues before it. The chain recombines TRBV5-1 with TRBJ1-3; 7 nucleotides line up with TRBD1. The CDR3 runs to 16 residues. Trimming removed 0 bases from V and 9 bases from J; junction bases left unmatched: 12. Per the germline V gene, CDR1 is SGHRS and CDR2 is YFSETQ. The CDR3 here is CASSLDPQGIRATIYF. The part of the CDR3 DNA that was read is TGCGCCAGCAGCTTGGACCCACAGGGGATCAGGGCCACC.

The CDR3: CSARDAAGGDTEAFF. The covered CDR3 bases are TGCAGTGCTAGAGATGCGGCGGGAGGCGACACTGAA. The chain employs TRBV20-1 and TRBJ1-1, with D unclear. The read gets to within 3 residues of the CDR3 end, and the germline J gene fills in the rest. CDR1 and CDR2 from the germline V gene are DFQATT and SNEGSKA (reference sequence). Trimming removed 0 bases from V and 3 bases from J, with 14 bases in between. The CDR3 covers 15 residues.

A note on this clone: Read sequence stops 3 residues before the CDR3 end, and the germline J gene provides the missing end. The rearrangement links TRBV2 to TRBJ2-3; 10 bases are a match to TRBD2. CDR1 SNHLY and CDR2 FYNNEI come from the germline V gene. The CDR3 has 13 residues. The CDR3 protein is CASRVIAGGPQYF. The sequenced CDR3 bases are TGTGCCAGCAGGGTTATAGCGGGAGGTCCG.

Turning to this clone: The DNA ends 3 residues before the CDR3 does, and the rest of the CDR3 is filled in from the germline J gene. The gene calls are TRBV20-1 and TRBJ1-1; TRBD1 might be the D (5 bases). CDR3 length: 13 residues. V was clipped by 2 bases and J by 1 base, with 8 bases between them. Per germline, CDR1 DFQATT and CDR2 SNEGSKA (reference sequence). The covered CDR3 bases are TGCAGTGCTAGAACAGGAGGGAACACTGAA. Amino acids: CSARTGGNTE. The full CDR3 protein reads CSARTGGNTEAFF.

Details on this clone: The read ends 3 residues shy of where the CDR3 ends; the end is completed using the germline J gene. The chain carries TRBV6-1 and TRBJ2-3; TRBD2 matches at 10 bases. There are 15 residues in the CDR3. Germline trimming cut 3 bases from V and 3 bases from J; bases unmatched to any gene: 3. CDR1 and CDR2 (germline): MNHNS, SASEGT. CDR3 protein: CASSDLAGVTDTQYF. The covered CDR3 bases are TGTGCCAGCAGTGACCTAGCGGGAGTTACAGATACG.

About this clone itself: The read comes to an end 3 residues before the CDR3 does, leaving the germline J gene to fill in the end. The genes are TRBV7-3 and TRBJ2-1; 9 bases match TRBD2. J was trimmed by 8 bases and V by 1 base; bases with no gene match: 12. Per germline, CDR1 SGHTA and CDR2 FQGTGA. CDR3 length equals 17 residues. Incomplete CDR3 DNA: TGTGCCAGCAGCTTAAGGCCTAGCGGGAAAGATTTCGATGAG. Translation: CASSLRPSGKDFDE. The full CDR3 is CASSLRPSGKDFDEQFF.

Worth noting for this clone: Read coverage stops 3 residues before the CDR3 terminus; the germline J gene supplies the remainder. The chain links TRBV5-1 to TRBJ2-6; 9 positions agree with TRBD2. Trimming cost V 0 bases and J 0 bases; bases outside gene matches: 4. CDR3 length: 18 amino acids. Germline V gene sequence: CDR1 SGHRS, CDR2 YFSETQ. The sequenced CDR3 bases are TGCGCCAGCAGCTTGGCCCTGACTAGCGGCTCTGGGGCCAACGTC. It specifies CASSLALTSGSGANV. The entire CDR3 sequence reads CASSLALTSGSGANVLTF.

On this clone: Read data end 3 residues before the CDR3 end; the end is taken from the germline J gene. The chain links TRBV30 to TRBJ2-7; no firm D call. In germline, CDR1 is GTSNPN, CDR2 SVGIG (reference sequence). The length of the CDR3 is 14 residues. With 1 base removed from V and 0 bases from J, the gap between germline ends came to 10 bases. CDR3 sequence reads: CAWSEDGFSYEQYF. CDR3 DNA, as far as it was read: TGTGCCTGGAGTGAAGACGGGTTCTCCTACGAG.

As regards this clone: The missing CDR3 end, 3 residues past where the read stops, is filled in from the germline J gene. J is TRBJ2-4 and V is TRBV19; TRBD2 matches 11 bases. Unmatched junction bases numbered 2, after V lost 10 bases and J lost 6 bases. CDR3 length: 12 amino acids. Per germline, CDR1 LNHDA and CDR2 SQIVND (reference sequence). The CDR3 spells CAIGTSGNIQYF. The DNA read from the CDR3 is TGTGCCATCGGGACTAGCGGAAACATT.

Points on this clone: Coverage ceases 3 residues before the CDR3 finishes, and the germline J gene fills in the end. The chain recombines TRBV10-3 with TRBJ2-1; TRBD1 matches 12 bases. The CDR3 has 15 residues. CDR1 is ENHRY, CDR2 SYGVKD, per germline. V trimming: 7 bases; J trimming: 8 bases; junction bases outside the gene matches: 9. The part of the CDR3 DNA that was read is TGTGCCATCACGCACGGGACAGGGGGCGGATATGAG. Translation: CAITHGTGGGYE. The complete CDR3 sequence is CAITHGTGGGYEQFF.

On this clone itself: Read data end 3 residues before the CDR3 end; the end is taken from the germline J gene. This chain links TRBV19 with TRBJ2-7; 7 positions match TRBD2. Germline values: CDR1 LNHDA, CDR2 SQIVND (reference sequence). The CDR3 extends over 15 amino acids. Trimming cost V 1 base and J 1 base; bases outside gene matches: 4. The CDR3 spells CASSIVAGESYEQYF. CDR3 DNA (partial): TGTGCCAGTAGTATAGTTGCGGGGGAATCCTACGAG.

Details on this clone: The sequence runs out 3 residues before the end of the CDR3; the remainder is reconstructed from the germline J gene. This chain links TRBV20-1 with TRBJ1-5, with 7 bases aligning to TRBD1. This CDR3 is 15 amino acids long. Germline V lookup: CDR1 DFQATT, CDR2 SNEGSKA (reference sequence). The sequenced CDR3 bases are TGCAGTGCTAGAGAGTCAGGGGGACGTTTGAGACCC. It specifies CSARESGGRLRP. The complete CDR3 sequence is CSARESGGRLRPQHF.